The source of this T cell receptor (beta chain) is a study of cytomegalovirus exposure and HLA in healthy donors (dated 2017 in TCRdb). Background on the whole study: According to a later analysis, the approximately 130 validation repertoires were produced on the same platform as the 666 repertoires of the first cohort. The study aimed to test whether cataloging public T cell receptors could reveal signatures of past pathogen exposure. A separate validation cohort of over a hundred different subjects was used in addition to the roughly 670-subject first cohort. High-throughput TCR immunosequencing, statistical association of individual TCRs with disease status, and machine learning were combined to predict cytomegalovirus infection status.

The donors belonged to the validation cohort of around 130 subjects, which was separate from the roughly 670-subject first cohort. Turning to this clone: Its antigen specificity is not known. No clone much larger than this one lies a single base away; base qualities are absent.

The germline V gene sets CDR1 to MDHEN and CDR2 to SYDVKM. Trimming costs V 6 bases and J 3 bases, and their ends lie 12 bases apart. Including cysteine and phenylalanine, the CDR3 has 14 amino acids. The CDR3 DNA has 42 bases and is translated from base 1. General study outcomes and caveats: A later analysis had no HLA typing for the validation cohort, so co-occurrence there was scored across all 130 or so repertoires. A later analysis found that TCRs clustered in the first cohort also tended to co-occur in the 130 or so validation repertoires, with 90% to 95% of cluster scores above 0. Across donors, most TCR sequences were observed very rarely, whereas some public TCRs were present in many individuals. The classifier was reported to diagnose cytomegalovirus status with high specificity and sensitivity in both the original cohort and the validation cohort. The study listed around 160 TCR beta chains as associated with cytomegalovirus. A few of the identified cytomegalovirus-associated TCR beta chains were confirmed in vitro to be specific for cytomegalovirus antigens. It was suggested by the authors that the approach could potentially be generalized to other disease states and immunological phenotypes.

Library preparation employed the immunoSEQ multiplex PCR assay. Turning to the authors' computational methods: A statistical classification framework was developed to diagnose cytomegalovirus status using the catalog of TCR beta chain sequences. TCRdb mirrors the immuneACCESS table, restricted to in-frame sequences. Some clones are absent from its copies; in checked studies, under half trace to an unresolved V gene, and the reason for the others is unknown. V and J calls and clone size follow that table, whereas D and trimming were derived from the DNA. This sample lists approximately 98,000 clones; 70% to 85% were detected once. Roughly 3% of the sample goes to the ten largest clones.

Sequenced: PBMCs. In this chain, TRBV28 is recombined with TRBJ1-5; a tentative D call is TRBD1 (5 bases match). This sequence was found in a woman aged 18-30 years in good health and CMV-seronegative. The CDR3 corresponds to CASSGGGYNQPQHF. In nucleotides, the sequence is TGTGCCAGCAGCGGGGGGGGGTACAATCAGCCCCAGCATTTT.